These T cell receptor beta chains were read from a single sample in a study of T-cell reconstitution after alpha-beta-depleted transplantation in children. From the PCR reads, TCRdb called clonotypes with MiXCR, one entry per CDR3 protein. This sample carries about 200,000 distinct CDR3 sequences, roughly 9.1% of them seen once, and the ten largest clones take 35%. The sequences come from PBMCs, mostly from graft donor cells, collected 360 days after TCRalphabeta/CD19-depleted stem cell transplant. Receptors were obtained from a male patient aged 2-10 years who had a stem cell transplant for acute myeloid leukemia, so the T cells may come from the graft donor. Each CDR3 is given with its conserved first and last residue. A D gene is named only where the DNA matches it firmly. Clone size is not always given. Where it is, it says once, few, many or a class for expanded clones.

j_gene,v_gene,d_gene,abundance,CDR3aa
TRBJ2-1,TRBV4-3,NA,many,CASSQDYPVPNEQFF
TRBJ2-2,TRBV7-9,NA,few,CASSPQTSNTGELFF
TRBJ2-3,TRBV2,TRBD2,few,CASGAASGRKRKGADTQYF
TRBJ2-2,TRBV7-2,NA,NA,CASSFFGGELFF
TRBJ2-1,TRBV14,TRBD2,few,CASSQGPLAGAYNEQFF
TRBJ2-1,TRBV7-9,TRBD1,NA,CASRGPTGKKGFF
TRBJ1-2,TRBV29-1,NA,NA,CSVESRRGTPYGYTF
TRBJ2-7,TRBV29-1,TRBD1,many,CSVDPRGMGYEQYF
TRBJ2-7,TRBV5-1,NA,few,CASSSTGNYEQYF
TRBJ2-3,TRBV6-5,NA,few,CASSYDRSGTDTQYF
TRBJ2-6,TRBV12-3/TRBV12-4,NA,many,CASSQDAGANVLTF
TRBJ2-5,TRBV20-1,TRBD1,NA,CSAGDRILQETQYF
TRBJ1-2,TRBV4-2,TRBD1,NA,CASSQPDRANYGYTF
TRBJ2-5,TRBV12-3/TRBV12-4,TRBD1,few,CASKKGQFQETQYF
TRBJ2-7,TRBV6-2/TRBV6-3,TRBD2,few,CASSFAASGRFYEQYF
TRBJ2-7,TRBV4-2,NA,NA,CASSPPEGSYEQYF
TRBJ1-1,TRBV18,NA,many,CASSPPGMGNTEAFF
TRBJ2-7,TRBV20-1,TRBD2,NA,CSARIGSSGSVYEQYF
TRBJ2-1,TRBV4-3,NA,many,CASSQGVTSYNEQFF
TRBJ2-7,TRBV20-1,TRBD1,many,CSAKPQRQGVYEQYF
TRBJ2-2,TRBV5-6,TRBD1,many,CASSLRQGRTGELFF
TRBJ2-3,TRBV5-1,TRBD2,few,CASSSGTSGGPCTDTQYF
TRBJ2-2,TRBV12-3/TRBV12-4,NA,NA,CASSQRGDTGELFF
TRBJ2-6,TRBV11-1,NA,many,CASSLRVSGANVLTF
TRBJ2-1,TRBV20-1,TRBD2,many,CSARAGGTRWDEQFF
TRBJ2-1,TRBV7-2,TRBD2,few,CASSLGGGAWGEQFF
TRBJ2-4,TRBV10-3,NA,many,CAISESSGQLAKNIQYF
TRBJ2-5,TRBV29-1,NA,NA,CSVQRETQYF
TRBJ2-1,TRBV7-3,TRBD2,NA,CASSSLGGTSGGKSYNEQFF
TRBJ2-1,TRBV28,TRBD2,many,CASSLETGGPGNEQFF
TRBJ2-1,TRBV7-2,NA,few,CASNLTPSHEQFF
TRBJ2-3,TRBV15,TRBD2,many,CATTGLAGDHDTQYF
TRBJ1-2,TRBV12-3/TRBV12-4,NA,few,CASRSTWGGGGYTF
TRBJ2-2,TRBV2,NA,few,CASSEGWYTGELFF
TRBJ1-3,TRBV6-1,NA,many,CASSQGTSGNTIYF
TRBJ2-1,TRBV20-1,NA,NA,CSARDLGDEQFF
TRBJ2-1,TRBV29-1,NA,many,CSVDQGGLSYNEQFF
TRBJ2-5,TRBV5-1,NA,few,CASTRTHQETQYF
TRBJ2-1,TRBV7-2,TRBD2,few,CASSRRLAGSYNEQFF
TRBJ2-4,TRBV7-2,NA,NA,CASSLQGFYIQYF
TRBJ2-5,TRBV7-2,TRBD2,many,CASSVAGFTQETQYF
TRBJ2-1,TRBV29-1,NA,many,CSVLRRAYNEQFF
TRBJ2-3,TRBV5-1,NA,NA,CASSVGHTDTQYF
TRBJ2-1,TRBV7-6,TRBD2,many,CASSLGRDYWGNYNEQFF
TRBJ2-5,TRBV10-3,NA,few,CAISGPGETQYF
TRBJ2-3,TRBV12-3/TRBV12-4,TRBD1,few,CASTPRQGTDTQYF
TRBJ2-1,TRBV20-1,TRBD2,NA,CSARGLAGNKNEQFF
TRBJ2-5,TRBV7-2,NA,NA,CASSLWEGRKGETQYF
TRBJ2-7,TRBV9,TRBD1,many,CASSFRTGGQYEQYF
TRBJ1-2,TRBV12-3/TRBV12-4,NA,many,CASSLSKRNGYTF
TRBJ2-1,TRBV4-3,NA,NA,CASSQDILRGRAIEQFF
TRBJ2-2,TRBV12-3/TRBV12-4,NA,few,CASSPSQLNTGELFF
TRBJ1-5,TRBV9,NA,NA,CASSITGNQPQHF
TRBJ2-1,TRBV29-1,NA,few,CSVRVGVDPMNEQFF
TRBJ1-5,TRBV21-1,NA,few,CASSKNTQGGVQPQHF
TRBJ2-5,TRBV7-9,TRBD1,many,CASSPGQEVLETQYF
TRBJ2-1,TRBV5-4,TRBD2,NA,CASSSALLAVTYNEQFF
TRBJ1-2,TRBV7-2,NA,many,CASSLAPVLEGYTF
TRBJ2-1,TRBV18,TRBD1,NA,CASSPRSRDRGSYNEQFF
TRBJ2-1,TRBV19,TRBD1,few,CASAGQGVLSSYNEQFF